The 22 T cell receptor beta chains below were found in one sample sequenced in a study of blood T cell repertoires in COVID-19. The table came from immunoSEQ multiplex PCR; TCRdb's copy has only in-frame clones and leaves some out. Of fewer than 150,000 clones in the sample, 84% were seen once. Sequencing was carried out using peripheral blood. The receptors shown here come from a human donor in a cohort sampled during active COVID-19.

For this clone: Other DNA sequences in this specimen translate into the identical CDR3. J is TRBJ2-3 and V is TRBV19; 8 bases are shared with TRBD2. This CDR3 comprises 15 residues. Germline V lookup: CDR1 LNHDA, CDR2 SQIVND (reference sequence). V shed 3 bases and J 1 base; nucleotides not matched to a gene: 3. The CDR3 protein is CASSIGRGGTDTQYF. The DNA for the CDR3 is TGTGCCAGTAGTATCGGGAGGGGGGGCACAGATACGCAGTATTTT. Drawing the rest from reference TRBV19 and TRBJ2-3, the complete variable domain is DGGITQSPKYLFRKEGQNVTLSCEQNLNHDAMYWYRQDPGQGLRLIYYSQIVNDFQKGDIAEGYSVSREKKESFPLTVTSAQKNPTAFYLCASSIGRGGTDTQYFGPGTRLTVL.

V usage is TRBV7-3 and J usage is TRBJ2-7; 7 positions agree with TRBD1. The CDR3 contains 15 residues. V gave up 5 bases and J gave up 7 bases; unmatched junction bases: 14. Per germline, CDR1 SGHTA and CDR2 FQGTGA. The CDR3 bases are TGTGCCAGCAGCCCCCATCGTTCGGGACAGCCTGAGCAGTACTTC. Translation gives CASSPHRSGQPEQYF.

J is TRBJ1-5 and V is TRBV5-1, with TRBD1 matching over 7 bases. CDR3 size: 14 residues. V was clipped by 0 bases and J by 5 bases; unmatched bases: 2. The V gene's germline CDR1 is SGHRS and CDR2 YFSETQ. The CDR3 protein is CASSLGQGDQPQHF. DNA for the CDR3: TGCGCCAGCAGCTTGGGGCAGGGGGATCAGCCCCAGCATTTT. The full variable domain, with the rest looked up from reference TRBV5-1 and TRBJ1-5, is KAGVTQTPRYLIKTRGQQVTLSCSPISGHRSVSWYQQTPGQGLQFLFEYFSETQRNKGNFPGRFSGRQFSNSRSEMNVSTLELGDSALYLCASSLGQGDQPQHFGDGTRLSIL.

This rearrangement joins TRBV19 to TRBJ2-3; TRBD1 agrees at 10 bases. The germline V gene encodes CDR1 LNHDA and CDR2 SQIVND (reference sequence). J lost 2 bases, V lost 7 bases, and 3 bases had no gene match. CDR3 length: 14 residues. CDR3: CASTDRGFTDTQYF. CDR3 nucleotides: TGTGCCAGTACGGACAGGGGGTTCACAGATACGCAGTATTTT.

This chain joins TRBV6-5 and TRBJ2-5; weak D call: TRBD1 (6 bases). Between the trimmed V and J ends, which lost 2 bases and 2 bases, there was a span of 9 bases. Germline CDR1 and CDR2: MNHEY and SVGAGI. This CDR3 is built from 14 residues. CDR3 amino acids: CASSYQGQQETQYF. CDR3 sequence (DNA): TGTGCCAGCAGTTACCAGGGGCAGCAAGAGACCCAGTACTTC.

This chain links TRBV19 with TRBJ1-6, with 9 bases matching TRBD1. After removal of 4 bases from V and 6 bases from J, the junction contained 10 bases not matched to a gene. Germline loops: CDR1 LNHDA, CDR2 SQIVND (reference sequence). This CDR3 comprises 17 residues. The DNA for the CDR3 is TGTGCCAGTAGTAGCCCGACAGGGGGAACCCTTAATTCACCCCTCCACTTT. Residues: CASSSPTGGTLNSPLHF.

The CDR3 bases are TGTGCCAGCAGGACAGGGGTCTTGAACACTGAAGCTTTCTTT. Its protein is CASRTGVLNTEAFF. V usage is TRBV2 and J usage is TRBJ1-1, with TRBD1 matching 8 bases. This CDR3 spans 14 amino acids. In germline, CDR1 is SNHLY, CDR2 FYNNEI. Trimming at V came to 6 bases and at J to 0 bases, leaving 3 bases not matched to a gene.

CDR3 sequence (DNA): TGTGCCAGCAGCTTAGGGGACACCTCCTACGAGCAGTACTTC. Translation: CASSLGDTSYEQYF. The chain combines TRBV11-3 with TRBJ2-7; tentatively, D is TRBD1 (6 bases). This CDR3 spans 14 amino acids. The V end lost 1 base, the J end lost 0 bases, and 7 bases lay between the germline ends. Germline CDR1 and CDR2: SGHNT and YENEEA.

The chain has TRBV5-1 and TRBJ2-2, with D perhaps matching TRBD1 (6 bases). Between the trimmed V and J ends, which lost 4 bases and 3 bases, there was a span of 10 bases. The germline CDR1 and CDR2 sequences are SGHRS and YFSETQ. The CDR3 sequence is 14 residues long. CDR3 DNA sequence: TGCGCCAGCAGCAGGGGGTTGGACACCGGGGAGCTGTTTTTT. It specifies CASSRGLDTGELFF.

This clone was counted only a few times. The V call is TRBV2, the J call TRBJ2-5; unclear D gene. The CDR3 extends over 14 amino acids. V was pared by 7 bases and J by 4 bases, with 16 bases between. CDR1 SNHLY and CDR2 FYNNEI come from the germline V gene. The CDR3 DNA sequence: TGTGCCAGCACCCTGTTAGCCCGTTTAGAGACCCAGTACTTC. This encodes CASTLLARLETQYF.

V usage is TRBV7-9 and J usage is TRBJ1-5; the D is unclear. Germline CDR1 SEHNR, CDR2 FQNEAQ (reference sequence). V was pared by 5 bases and J by 3 bases, with 8 bases between. CDR3 length: 13 residues. The CDR3 DNA reads TGTGCCAGCAGCGCACAGTCCAATCAGCCCCAGCATTTT. This sequence encodes CASSAQSNQPQHF.

The CDR3 sequence: CASKLQGTDTQYF. The CDR3 nucleotides are TGTGCCAGCAAACTACAGGGCACAGATACGCAGTATTTT. The chain uses TRBV9 and TRBJ2-3; D is perhaps TRBD1 (5 bases). Trimming stripped 6 bases from V and 1 base from J, with 9 bases between. The CDR3 totals 13 residues. CDR1 and CDR2 from the germline V gene are SGDLS and YYNGEE.

V and J are TRBV27 and TRBJ2-1; possible D gene TRBD2, 5 bases. Trimming left V 5 bases short and J 5 bases short, with 16 bases between. Germline loops: CDR1 MNHEY, CDR2 SMNVEV (reference sequence). The CDR3 contains 15 residues. The CDR3 DNA reads TGTGCCAGCAGTCCCAGACTACTAATCAACAATGAGCAGTTCTTC. Translation gives CASSPRLLINNEQFF.

Notes on this clone: This CDR3 is also generated by other DNA sequences in the sample. The chain employs TRBV7-2 and TRBJ1-5, with D uncertain. V shed 5 bases and J shed 4 bases, with 12 bases lying between them. Germline values: CDR1 SGHTA, CDR2 FQGNSA. CDR3 length: 14 residues. The DNA of the CDR3 is TGTGCCAGCAGCCCAACGCGGGGAAATCAGCCCCAGCATTTT. This codes for CASSPTRGNQPQHF.

V usage is TRBV7-9 and J usage is TRBJ1-1; no reliable D call. CDR1 is SEHNR, CDR2 FQNEAQ, per germline (reference sequence). V lost 11 bases to trimming and J lost 1 base, with 8 bases between them. The CDR3 runs to 11 residues. The CDR3 region has the DNA TGTGCCGGAACAGCGAACACTGAAGCTTTCTTT. Translation: CAGTANTEAFF.

The gene calls are TRBV29-1 and TRBJ2-7, with 8 positions matching TRBD2. There are 12 residues in the CDR3. V gave up 8 bases and J gave up 5 bases; unmatched junction bases: 8. Germline assignment: CDR1 SQVTM and CDR2 ANQGSEA. CDR3 DNA sequence: TGCAGCATCCGGGAGGGGGTCCACGAGCAGTACTTC. This gives the protein CSIREGVHEQYF.

The chain employs TRBV10-2 and TRBJ1-3, with no clear D. CDR3 length equals 14 residues. The germline V gene has CDR1 WSHSY and CDR2 SAAADI. The V gene lost 3 bases and the J gene lost 1 base, with 7 bases spanning the gap. The CDR3 loop is CASSDRSSGNTIYF. The CDR3, as DNA: TGCGCCAGCAGTGACAGAAGTTCTGGAAACACCATATATTTT.

The CDR3 region is CASSSHRGEQFF. CDR3 DNA: TGTGCCAGCAGCTCTCACCGGGGTGAGCAGTTCTTC. The chain joins TRBV7-9 to TRBJ2-1, with a weak D call TRBD2 (5 bases). CDR1 SEHNR and CDR2 FQNEAQ come from the germline V gene (reference sequence). The V and J ends lost 4 bases and 9 bases respectively, with 10 bases between them. The CDR3 consists of 12 residues.

This clone was observed a few times. Other DNA sequences of this sample code for an identical CDR3. The chain joins TRBV9 to TRBJ2-1, with TRBD1 matching 7 bases. Germline V CDR1 and CDR2: SGDLS, YYNGEE. The ends lost 0 bases at V and 8 bases at J; junction bases unmatched: 2. The CDR3 is made up of 13 amino acids. This CDR3 reads CASSVGDSDEQFF. The CDR3 nucleotides are TGTGCCAGCAGCGTAGGGGACAGTGATGAGCAGTTCTTC.

The chain carries TRBV5-6 and TRBJ1-4, with a weak D call TRBD1 (6 bases). Trimming pared 6 bases from V and 8 bases from J, leaving 14 bases between. Germline V CDR1 and CDR2: SGHDT, YYEEEE. The CDR3 extends over 13 amino acids. The CDR3 bases are TGTGCCAGCACCCGGGACATCAACGAAAAACTGTTTTTT. Translation gives CASTRDINEKLFF.

This chain joins TRBV9 and TRBJ1-6, with D hard to call. V lost 0 bases and J lost 10, with 11 bases in between. The germline gives CDR1 SGDLS, CDR2 YYNGEE. The CDR3 extends over 14 amino acids. CDR3 protein: CASSVGAGQSPLHF. The CDR3 bases are TGTGCCAGCAGCGTAGGGGCAGGTCAGTCACCCCTCCACTTT.

This sequence joins TRBV5-4 and TRBJ2-7; tentatively, D is TRBD1 (6 bases). V was cut by 2 bases and J by 3 bases, with 12 bases left in between. Germline values: CDR1 SGHNT, CDR2 YYREEE (reference sequence). This CDR3 has 14 amino acids. CDR3 coding DNA: TGTGCCAGCAGCTTAGGGGGAAGAGTCTACGAGCAGTACTTC. Its translation is CASSLGGRVYEQYF.